The present entry profiles one TCR beta chain with its context. Its specificity is unknown. Time point in this sample: baseline pretreatment blood. As for treatment: 15 Gy SBRT to primary tumor, nephrectomy 4 weeks later. Radiation-treated patients gave blood at baseline, week 2 and week 4. This sample was taken from a study of radiation and T cells in renal cell carcinoma. Study at large: Nephrectomy followed 15 Gy stereotactic body radiation by 4 weeks.

Measured with immunoSEQ multiplex PCR; TCRdb has only the in-frame clones, and not every one. The profile shows 120,000 to 150,000 clones, around 90% of them singletons. Study-level points and caveats: Baseline intratumoral clonotype presence is unknown without pretreatment biopsies.

The CDR3 runs 15 residues. This sample comprised blood, obtained from a patient whose treatment included radiotherapy and nephrectomy. The receptor was derived from a woman aged 70 to 79 with renal cell carcinoma. The genes are TRBV1 and TRBJ2-7; TRBD2 was called by the table and not checked on the DNA. TRBV1 is recorded as a pseudogene. CDR3: CTSSGPFCGLYEQYF. Written as DNA, the CDR3 is TGCACCAGCAGCGGACCCTTTTGCGGGTTATACGAGCAGTACTTC.